These T cell receptor beta chains were read from a single sample in a study of T cell responses to AZD1222 COVID-19 vaccine. TCRdb's table, derived via immunoSEQ multiplex PCR, lists solely in-frame clones and lacks some. Among some 130,000 clones listed, about 93% were seen once. The sample in question was peripheral blood, obtained 28 days after the second AZD1222 dose. These receptors all come from an adult who received the AZD1222 COVID-19 vaccine. Each CDR3 is given with its conserved first and last residue. A D gene is named only where the DNA matches it firmly. Clone sizes are given selectively: once, few, many, or a class where the clone is expanded.

cdr3_length clone_size j_call v_call d_call cdr3_aa cdr3_nt
13 - TRBJ2-2 TRBV3-1/TRBV3-2 - CASSQATPGELFF TGTGCCAGCAGCCAAGCGACTCCCGGGGAGCTGTTTTTT
18 once TRBJ1-2 TRBV5-1 TRBD1 CASSLIPPRDRGWRGYTF TGCGCCAGCAGCTTGATACCCCCCCGGGACAGGGGGTGGAGGGGCTACACCTTC
12 - TRBJ1-5 TRBV5-8 - CASSLTGSPQHF TGTGCCAGCAGCCTGACGGGGTCGCCCCAGCATTTT
18 - TRBJ2-5 TRBV4-1 TRBD2 CASSQAGSGGARRETQYF TGCGCCAGCAGTCAAGCCGGGAGCGGGGGGGCGAGGAGGGAGACCCAGTACTTC
13 - TRBJ1-5 TRBV6-2/TRBV6-3 - CASSYSFGQPQHF TGTGCCAGCAGTTACTCGTTCGGTCAGCCCCAGCATTTT
13 - TRBJ1-1 TRBV7-9 - CASSLTSVTEAFF TGTGCCAGCAGCTTGACATCGGTCACTGAAGCTTTCTTT
14 - TRBJ2-1 TRBV11-3 TRBD2 CASSRVAGAVVQFF TGTGCCAGCAGCCGAGTAGCGGGGGCGGTTGTGCAGTTCTTC
15 - TRBJ2-1 TRBV11-2 - CASSLDFQAYNEQFF TGTGCCAGCAGCTTAGATTTCCAGGCTTACAATGAGCAGTTCTTC
15 - TRBJ2-3 TRBV5-1 TRBD2 CASSLLVGRGDTQYF TGCGCCAGCAGCTTGTTAGTGGGGAGGGGAGATACGCAGTATTTT
12 - TRBJ2-7 TRBV30 TRBD1 CAWSPTGYEQYF TGTGCCTGGAGCCCGACAGGGTACGAGCAGTACTTC
13 - TRBJ2-5 TRBV10-3 TRBD2 CAISRGGQETQYF TGTGCCATCAGTCGGGGGGGACAAGAGACCCAGTACTTC
16 once TRBJ2-2 TRBV9 TRBD2 CASSVESSGGTGELFF TGTGCCAGCAGCGTAGAGTCCAGCGGGGGGACCGGGGAGCTGTTTTTT
15 - TRBJ1-6 TRBV7-2 TRBD1 CASSPWTGTNSPLHF TGTGCCAGCAGCCCTTGGACAGGGACAAATTCACCCCTCCACTTT
12 - TRBJ1-2 TRBV28 - CASSSNTGGYTF TGTGCCAGCAGTTCAAATACGGGTGGCTACACCTTC
12 once TRBJ1-2 TRBV5-1 - CASSGGGYGYTF TGCGCCAGCAGTGGTGGTGGCTATGGCTACACCTTC
17 - TRBJ2-1 TRBV27 - CASSLTLGGAPYNEQFF TGTGCCAGCAGTTTAACGCTGGGGGGGGCTCCCTACAATGAGCAGTTCTTC
15 - TRBJ2-3 TRBV13 - CASSFSIVSPDTQYF TGTGCCAGCAGCTTTTCCATAGTGAGCCCAGATACGCAGTATTTT
18 - TRBJ2-1 TRBV7-8 TRBD2 CASSPPLAGGHSYNEQFF TGTGCCAGCAGCCCACCACTAGCGGGGGGCCACTCCTACAATGAGCAGTTCTTC
14 - TRBJ1-3 TRBV19 TRBD1 CASSLDRVGNTIYF TGTGCCAGTAGTCTAGACAGGGTTGGAAACACCATATATTTT
17 - TRBJ1-6 TRBV4-1 - CASSQFKVPLVNSPLHF TGCGCCAGCAGCCAATTCAAGGTACCGCTAGTTAATTCACCCCTCCACTTT
18 - TRBJ2-5 TRBV3-1/TRBV3-2 TRBD1 CASSPKDRDGSYQETQYF TGTGCCAGCAGCCCGAAGGACAGGGATGGATCCTACCAAGAGACCCAGTACTTC
14 - TRBJ1-4 TRBV20-1 - CSASSQGLNEKLFF TGCAGTGCTAGTAGCCAGGGGCTGAATGAAAAACTGTTTTTT
14 - TRBJ2-3 TRBV3-1/TRBV3-2 TRBD1 CASSVDRGRDTQYF TGTGCCAGCAGCGTCGACAGGGGGCGGGATACGCAGTATTTT
15 - TRBJ2-1 TRBV10-3 - CAISGRGIDYNEQFF TGTGCCATCAGCGGTAGGGGGATCGATTACAATGAGCAGTTCTTC
14 once TRBJ2-5 TRBV3-1/TRBV3-2 TRBD1 CASSQAGGTETQYF TGTGCCAGCAGCCAAGCAGGGGGCACGGAGACCCAGTACTTC
16 - TRBJ1-2 TRBV18 TRBD1 CASSPGRTGGNYGYTF TGTGCCAGCTCACCAGGGAGGACAGGGGGAAACTATGGCTACACCTTC
18 once TRBJ1-3 TRBV23-1 - CASSQRPKGPNSGNTIYF TGCGCCAGCAGTCAAAGGCCGAAGGGTCCGAACTCTGGAAACACCATATATTTT
12 - TRBJ2-5 TRBV15 - CATSLAQETQYF TGTGCCACCAGCCTAGCCCAAGAGACCCAGTACTTC
13 - TRBJ2-5 TRBV30 - CAWRQTQPETQYF TGTGCCTGGAGACAGACCCAACCGGAGACCCAGTACTTC
16 - TRBJ1-2 TRBV10-3 TRBD1 CAISNQDRRRTYGYTF TGTGCCATCAGTAATCAGGACAGGCGTAGGACCTATGGCTACACCTTC
13 - TRBJ1-2 TRBV18 - CASSPTIDYGYTF TGTGCCAGCTCACCAACTATTGATTATGGCTACACCTTC
15 - TRBJ1-5 TRBV19 - CASSQGGGGRQPQHF TGTGCCAGTAGCCAAGGGGGAGGGGGGCGTCAGCCCCAGCATTTT
14 - TRBJ1-1 TRBV18 - CASSPEQQNTEAFF TGTGCCAGCTCACCGGAACAGCAGAACACTGAAGCTTTCTTT
14 - TRBJ2-7 TRBV6-1 TRBD1 CASSDQGAGYEQYF TGTGCCAGCAGTGACCAGGGGGCCGGCTACGAGCAGTACTTC
14 - TRBJ1-1 TRBV29-1 - CSVGRGQGDTEAFF TGCAGCGTTGGGCGGGGGCAGGGCGACACTGAAGCTTTCTTT
13 - TRBJ2-5 TRBV18 - CASSPQGLETQYF TGTGCCAGCTCACCTCAGGGGCTAGAGACCCAGTACTTC
16 - TRBJ1-3 TRBV11-2 - CASSLDRAISGNTIYF TGTGCCAGCAGCTTAGATCGGGCTATCTCTGGAAACACCATATATTTT
17 - TRBJ2-5 TRBV9 - CASSARGRGKFQETQYF TGTGCCAGCAGCGCAAGAGGTCGCGGCAAATTCCAAGAGACCCAGTACTTC
16 - TRBJ1-4 TRBV4-2 - CASSQVVSVVGEKLFF TGTGCCAGCAGCCAAGTTGTTAGTGTCGTGGGTGAAAAACTGTTTTTT
15 few TRBJ1-1 TRBV30 - CAWSVPGTWRTEAFF TGTGCCTGGAGTGTGCCCGGAACATGGCGGACTGAAGCTTTCTTT
14 - TRBJ1-5 TRBV18 TRBD1 CASSPTGENQPQHF TGTGCCAGCTCACCAACAGGGGAAAATCAGCCCCAGCATTTT
14 - TRBJ1-1 TRBV9 TRBD1 CASSMTGEDTEAFF TGTGCCAGCAGCATGACAGGGGAGGACACTGAAGCTTTCTTT
13 - TRBJ1-1 TRBV5-1 TRBD1 CASSPRQGVEAFF TGCGCCAGCAGCCCTCGACAGGGGGTAGAAGCTTTCTTT
14 - TRBJ1-6 TRBV25-1 - CASSPPQGESPLHF TGTGCCAGCAGTCCCCCCCAGGGCGAATCACCCCTCCACTTT
12 - TRBJ2-1 TRBV27 - CASSLWSGEQFF TGTGCCAGCAGCTTGTGGTCGGGTGAGCAGTTCTTC
14 - TRBJ1-2 TRBV5-1 TRBD1 CASSAGTGDNGYTF TGCGCGTCAAGTGCCGGGACAGGGGATAATGGCTACACCTTC